These 21 T cell receptor beta chains came from one sample sequenced in a study of blood T cell repertoires in COVID-19. Using immunoSEQ multiplex PCR, the repertoire was profiled, and TCRdb retains in-frame clones only, with some absent. The data show 200,000 to 250,000 clones, 84% seen once. The sample was PBMCs or T cells enriched from blood (not recorded which). Source of these receptors: a man in his 60s who had recovered from COVID-19.

This chain joins TRBV11-2 and TRBJ1-3, with 9 bases lining up with TRBD1. This CDR3 is built from 14 residues. Trimming removed 4 bases from V and 2 bases from J; junction bases left unmatched: 0. Germline loops: CDR1 SGHAT, CDR2 FQNNGV. CDR3 loop: CASSWTGAGNTIYF. As DNA, the CDR3 is TGTGCCAGCAGCTGGACAGGGGCTGGAAACACCATATATTTT.

This sequence joins TRBV29-1 and TRBJ1-5, with TRBD1 as a possible D gene (5 bases). Germline CDR1 is SQVTM and CDR2 is ANQGSEA. This CDR3 is built from 13 residues. V lost 3 bases, J lost 3 bases, and 9 bases lay in between. The CDR3 region is CSVEVDTNQPQHF. Here the CDR3 DNA reads TGCAGCGTTGAGGTGGACACCAATCAGCCCCAGCATTTT.

This rearrangement joins TRBV7-9 to TRBJ1-1; 7 bases align to TRBD1. Germline loops: CDR1 SEHNR, CDR2 FQNEAQ (reference sequence). The ends lost 6 bases at V and 8 bases at J; junction bases unmatched: 6. This CDR3 region has 12 residues. The CDR3 reads CASSHDRAEAFF. The CDR3 DNA reads TGTGCCAGCAGTCATGACAGGGCAGAAGCTTTCTTT.

Only one count was recorded for this clone. This rearrangement joins TRBV6-2 or TRBV6-3 to TRBJ1-3, with a weak D call TRBD1 (6 bases). Germline V gene lookup returns CDR1 MNHEY and CDR2 SVGEGT. This CDR3 is built from 14 residues. V gave up 6 bases and J gave up 0 bases, with 9 bases separating them. This CDR3 is CASSQGFSGNTIYF. CDR3 coding DNA: TGTGCCAGCAGCCAGGGGTTCTCTGGAAACACCATATATTTT.

This chain links TRBV7-2 with TRBJ1-2; TRBD1 aligns across 7 bases. Germline trimming cut 2 bases from V and 3 bases from J; bases unmatched to any gene: 6. The CDR3 sequence is 15 residues long. In germline, CDR1 is SGHTA, CDR2 FQGNSA. The chain's CDR3 is CASSLYPGGDYGYTF. In DNA, the CDR3 is TGTGCCAGCAGCTTATATCCAGGGGGAGACTATGGCTACACCTTC.

This clone was picked up a small number of times. V is TRBV12-3 or TRBV12-4 and J is TRBJ1-1; D remains unclear. The CDR3 contains 12 residues. Trimming shortened V by 1 base and J by 6 bases, and 6 bases separated the two germline ends. CDR3 bases: TGTGCCAGCAGTTTAGTAGTTCCTGAAGCTTTCTTT. Its protein is CASSLVVPEAFF.

The V gene is TRBV5-4, the J gene TRBJ2-7; 12 bases agree with TRBD2. The CDR3 has 16 residues. The trim removed 3 bases at V and 3 bases at J, leaving 7 bases unmatched. Germline V gene data show CDR1 as SGHNT and CDR2 as YYREEE (reference sequence). CDR3 in DNA: TGTGCCAGCAGCTCCTCTAGCGGGGGGGCCTACTACGAGCAGTACTTC. Translated: CASSSSSGGAYYEQYF.

The chain couples TRBV7-2 to TRBJ1-2; TRBD1 matches 9 bases. The CDR3 contains 15 residues. The trim removed 5 bases at V and 4 bases at J, leaving 8 bases unmatched. Germline-derived CDR1 and CDR2 are SGHTA and FQGNSA. The CDR3 spells CASSPQQGAGYGYTF. CDR3 nucleotide sequence: TGTGCCAGCAGCCCCCAACAGGGGGCCGGCTATGGCTACACCTTC. Looking up the rest from reference TRBV7-2 and TRBJ1-2 gives the full variable domain: GAGVSQSPSNKVTEKGKDVELRCDPISGHTALYWYRQSLGQGLEFLIYFQGNSAPDKSGLPSDRFSAERTGGSVSTLTIQRTQQEDSAVYLCASSPQQGAGYGYTFGSGTRLTVV.

This clone was counted only a few times. This chain links TRBV7-9 with TRBJ2-7; 7 nucleotides align to TRBD1. V dropped 3 bases and J dropped 3; count of bases not matched to a gene: 2. CDR3 length: 13 amino acids. CDR1 is SEHNR, CDR2 FQNEAQ, per germline (reference sequence). The CDR3 loop is CASSFRDSYEQYF. CDR3 nucleotides: TGTGCCAGCAGCTTCCGGGACAGCTACGAGCAGTACTTC. Looking up the rest from reference TRBV7-9 and TRBJ2-7 gives the full variable domain: DTGVSQNPRHKITKRGQNVTFRCDPISEHNRLYWYRQTLGQGPEFLTYFQNEAQLEKSRLLSDRFSAERPKGSFSTLEIQRTEQGDSAMYLCASSFRDSYEQYFGPGTRLTVT.

There are a few counts of this clone. The chain links TRBV6-5 to TRBJ1-2; D is perhaps TRBD1 (6 bases). Germline V gives CDR1 MNHEY, CDR2 SVGAGI. There are 12 residues in the CDR3. V shed 7 bases and J shed 8 bases, with 14 bases lying between them. CDR3 region: CASTTTGRGYTF. The CDR3 nucleotides are TGTGCCAGCACCACGACAGGTCGGGGCTACACCTTC.

This clone has just one count. V is TRBV18 and J is TRBJ2-7; possibly TRBD2 for D (6 bases). V was cut by 0 bases and J by 0 bases, with 9 bases left in between. Germline V gene data show CDR1 as KGHSH and CDR2 as LQKENI. The length of the CDR3 is 15 residues. The CDR3 protein is CASSPPPGSSYEQYF. The CDR3 bases are TGTGCCAGCTCACCACCTCCCGGGAGCTCCTACGAGCAGTACTTC.

This clone has only one observation. The rearrangement links TRBV6-1 to TRBJ1-5, with a tentative D call TRBD1 (6 bases). V was cut by 3 bases and J by 6 bases, with 12 bases left in between. The CDR3 length is 14 residues. Germline lookup yields CDR1 MNHNS and CDR2 SASEGT. CDR3: CASSERGLGQPQHF. Here the CDR3 DNA reads TGTGCCAGCAGTGAGAGGGGGTTGGGTCAGCCCCAGCATTTT.

V gene TRBV11-1 combines with J gene TRBJ2-6; D unresolved. This CDR3 spans 14 amino acids. V was shortened by 8 bases and J by 4 bases, with 12 bases between the two germline ends. CDR1 is SGHAT and CDR2 is FQDESV in the germline V gene (reference sequence). CDR3 region: CASDLFVGANVLTF. CDR3 nucleotide sequence: TGTGCCAGCGACTTATTCGTAGGGGCCAACGTCCTGACTTTC.

The chain has TRBV2 and TRBJ1-5; D possibly corresponds to TRBD1 (6 bases). CDR1 is SNHLY and CDR2 is FYNNEI in the germline V gene. The CDR3 has 14 amino acids. The V end was cut by 6 bases, the J end by 6 bases, with 15 bases between. In DNA form, the CDR3 reads TGTGCCAGCAGACCCGACAGGTCGAGTCAGCCCCAGCATTTT. It yields the protein CASRPDRSSQPQHF.

CDR3 DNA sequence: TGTGCCAGCAGTTTACGGTGGGAAAAACTGTTTTTT. This codes for CASSLRWEKLFF. V and J are TRBV28 and TRBJ1-4; D uncertain. The germline V gene has CDR1 MDHEN and CDR2 SYDVKM. This CDR3 contains 12 residues. V was shortened by 2 bases and J by 8 bases, with 6 bases between the two germline ends.

This chain uses TRBV5-1 with TRBJ1-2, with D unresolved. The CDR3 runs to 14 residues. The germline gives CDR1 SGHRS, CDR2 YFSETQ. Trimming removed 4 bases at V and 7 bases at J, with 17 bases between. CDR3: CASSPPMGQSGYTF. CDR3 nucleotide sequence: TGCGCCAGCAGCCCGCCGATGGGCCAATCTGGCTACACCTTC.

The chain carries TRBV18 and TRBJ1-4; 8 bases map to TRBD1. The CDR3 totals 14 residues. Per germline, CDR1 KGHSH and CDR2 LQKENI. Losses at the gene ends were 3 bases for V and 8 bases for J; bases not matched to a gene: 5. The CDR3 protein is CASSPDRGGEKLFF. CDR3 DNA sequence: TGTGCCAGCTCACCCGACAGGGGTGGAGAAAAACTGTTTTTT.

This clone has a handful of counts. The chain combines TRBV18 with TRBJ1-6; 8 positions match TRBD1. Germline assignment: CDR1 KGHSH and CDR2 LQKENI. This CDR3 region has 16 residues. The junction had 2 bases not matched to a gene; V was cut back by 4 bases and J by 0 bases. Here the CDR3 DNA reads TGTGCCAGCTCACATGACAGGGGCTCCTATAATTCACCCCTCCACTTT. Protein product: CASSHDRGSYNSPLHF.

The chain links TRBV30 to TRBJ1-4, with D possibly matching TRBD1 (5 bases). The CDR3 totals 13 residues. The V end was cut by 2 bases, the J end by 8 bases, with 12 bases between. Looked up from germline, CDR1 is GTSNPN and CDR2 is SVGIG (reference sequence). For the CDR3, the DNA is TGTGCCTGGAGTCCCCAGGGATTCGAAAAACTGTTTTTT. Translation gives CAWSPQGFEKLFF.

The chain uses TRBV19 and TRBJ1-4; 12 bases agree with TRBD1. Germline CDR1 is LNHDA and CDR2 is SQIVND (reference sequence). The length of the CDR3 is 19 residues. V trimming: 3 bases; J trimming: 2 bases; junction bases outside the gene matches: 10. The CDR3 loop is CASSILRDRGLWTNEKLFF. CDR3 in DNA: TGTGCCAGTAGTATCCTCCGGGACAGGGGGCTATGGACTAATGAAAAACTGTTTTTT.

This clone has at least ten counts. CDR3 sequence reads: CASSPGGGVSNEQFF. The CDR3 DNA reads TGTGCCAGCAGCCCCGGCGGGGGTGTGAGTAATGAGCAGTTCTTC. This chain connects TRBV7-9 to TRBJ2-1, with 7 bases matching TRBD2. The CDR3 loop spans 15 amino acids. V gave up 5 bases and J gave up 7 bases; unmatched junction bases: 11. The germline gives CDR1 SEHNR, CDR2 FQNEAQ (reference sequence).